The rows below give T cell receptor beta chains drawn from one sample of a study of shared clonotypes between healthy human individuals. The repertoire was sequenced with immunoSEQ multiplex PCR; TCRdb's copy has only in-frame clones and lacks some. The sample lists about 2.3 million clones, just over 90% occurring once. What was sequenced was naive CD4+ T cells from PBMCs. The receptors were gathered from a young man in good health. Some clones in this sample may be carry-over from other donors' samples. Each CDR3 is given with its conserved first and last residue. Each record gives: D gene, J gene, V gene, clone size, CDR3 DNA, CDR3 protein. A D gene is named only where the DNA matches it firmly. Some rows have no size entry. The others give once, few or many, or a class for an expanded clone.

.	TRBJ2-5	TRBV29-1	.	TGCAGCGGGAAGGATGGGCAAGAGACCCAGTACTTC	CSGKDGQETQYF
.	TRBJ2-5	TRBV7-2	.	TGTGCCAGCAGCCTAGGGGACCCTCGGCGGACACCTAAAGAGACCCAGTACTTC	CASSLGDPRRTPKETQYF
.	TRBJ1-2	TRBV19	.	TGTGCCAGTAGTATCCCGGGGTCGTATGGCTACACCTTC	CASSIPGSYGYTF
TRBD1	TRBJ2-1	TRBV6-1	.	TGTGCCAGCAGTGAATGGGGCAGGGGGCGTCTTTCAAATGAGCAGTTCTTC	CASSEWGRGRLSNEQFF
.	TRBJ1-2	TRBV28	.	TGTGCCAGCAGTTTATTACCGATCTTCTCGGGGGGCACTAACTATGGCTACACCTTC	CASSLLPIFSGGTNYGYTF
.	TRBJ2-5	TRBV9	.	TGTGCCAGCAGCGTAGGACCCGCCCGCGAGACCCAGTACTTC	CASSVGPARETQYF
.	TRBJ1-5	TRBV21-1	.	TGTGCCAGCAGCATACCGGAACGACGTCAGCCCCAGCATTTT	CASSIPERRQPQHF
TRBD2	TRBJ2-5	TRBV30	once	TGTGCCTGGAGTCCGGGGGGAACCCAAGAGACCCAGTACTTC	CAWSPGGTQETQYF
TRBD1	TRBJ2-7	TRBV11-2	.	TGTGCCAGCAGCTTAGGCTCAGGGGGTTATGGCGAGCAGTACTTC	CASSLGSGGYGEQYF
TRBD1	TRBJ2-7	TRBV6-6	.	TGTGCCAGCAGTTACTCGGGGACAGGGGGTCGCGAGCAGTACTTC	CASSYSGTGGREQYF
.	TRBJ2-7	TRBV11-2	.	TGTGCCAGCAGCCAAGGGGGGGGCGAGCAGTACTTC	CASSQGGGEQYF
.	TRBJ2-3	TRBV5-1	.	TGCGCCAGCAGCTTGGCAACTAGCACAGATACGCAGTATTTT	CASSLATSTDTQYF
.	TRBJ2-1	TRBV19	.	TGTGCCAGTAGTATCCGAGGGGCAGTTCGGCTTAATGAGCAGTTCTTC	CASSIRGAVRLNEQFF
.	TRBJ2-1	TRBV5-1	.	TGCGCCAGCAGCTTGCAGGGGAGAGATGAGCAGTTCTTC	CASSLQGRDEQFF
.	TRBJ1-2	TRBV28	.	TGTGCCAGCAGTTTTCCGGGGAGTAAAGGAGGCTACACCTTC	CASSFPGSKGGYTF
.	TRBJ2-3	TRBV7-2	.	TGTGCCAGCAGCTTTGACCCTAGCACAGATACGCAGTATTTT	CASSFDPSTDTQYF
.	TRBJ1-1	TRBV4-1	few	TGCGCCAGCAGCCAAGTGGGTCGGGGCGTGAACACTGAAGCTTTCTTT	CASSQVGRGVNTEAFF